The 25 T cell receptor beta chains listed next were all sequenced from one sample in a study of identical twins. Via MiXCR, TCRdb re-called the 5' RACE reads, giving one row per CDR3 protein. The sample has 570,000 or so distinct CDR3 sequences, just under 10% seen once. This same sample was also taken into another study, of yellow fever vaccine responses in identical twins.

The material sequenced was PBMCs. These TCRs come from a woman aged 18-35 years in good health.

This chain links TRBV6-5 with TRBJ2-7; D perhaps matches TRBD2 (7 bases). The CDR3 runs 14 residues. V was shortened by 5 bases and J by 4 bases, with 15 bases between the two germline ends. Per the germline V gene, CDR1 is MNHEY and CDR2 is SVGAGI. The CDR3 loop is CASSIGGGWYEQYF. The CDR3 DNA reads as TGTGCCAGCAGTATTGGCGGGGGCTGGTACGAGCAGTACTTC.

About this clonotype itself: An end of the junction does not agree with germline; a read error may underlie this. This chain links TRBV7-3 with TRBJ2-3; D tentatively fits TRBD1 or TRBD2 (5 bases each). Germline CDR1 is SGHTA and CDR2 is FQGTGA. The CDR3 length is 15 residues. In DNA, the CDR3 is TGTGCCAGCAGCTTCGGGGCCTCAAGCACAGATACGCAGTGTTTT. This encodes CASSFGASSTDTQCF.

This clonotype has only a few counts. The chain carries TRBV11-2 and TRBJ2-7; possibly TRBD2 for D (5 bases). This CDR3 is 16 amino acids long. The germline V and J ends were trimmed by 2 bases and 3 bases, with 17 bases remaining between them. CDR1 and CDR2 from the germline V gene are SGHAT and FQNNGV. CDR3: CASSLTASNPNYEQYF. CDR3 bases: TGTGCCAGCAGCTTAACCGCTAGCAATCCAAACTACGAGCAGTACTTC.

The chain is built from TRBV28 and TRBJ2-7, with D possibly TRBD1 on 5 matching bases. Germline V CDR1 and CDR2: MDHEN, SYDVKM. Trimming pared 3 bases from V and 2 bases from J, leaving 11 bases between. The CDR3 is made up of 14 amino acids. The CDR3 region is CASSFATETYEQYF. The CDR3, as DNA: TGTGCCAGCAGTTTTGCGACAGAGACCTACGAGCAGTACTTC.

This clonotype was recorded a few times. The J gene is TRBJ2-1, the V gene TRBV7-9, with D possibly being TRBD1 (6 bases). V was pared by 4 bases and J by 7 bases, with 20 bases between. From germline, CDR1 is SEHNR and CDR2 FQNEAQ (reference sequence). CDR3 length equals 16 residues. CDR3 region: CASSSYRERVSNEQFF. The CDR3 region has the DNA TGTGCCAGCAGCTCCTACAGGGAACGGGTTTCTAATGAGCAGTTCTTC.

The chain couples TRBV7-8 to TRBJ2-1; the D gene is possibly TRBD2 (5 bases). Trimming took off 4 bases at V and 0 bases at J, with 13 bases between the two ends. The CDR3 has 16 amino acids. CDR1 SGHVS and CDR2 FQNEAQ come from the germline V gene. Here the CDR3 reads CASSSERMVSYNEQFF. In nucleotides, the CDR3 is TGTGCCAGCAGCTCTGAGCGGATGGTCTCCTACAATGAGCAGTTCTTC.

This clonotype has just a few counts. V and J are TRBV29-1 and TRBJ2-7; D assignment may be TRBD1 or TRBD2 (6 bases each). CDR1 and CDR2 (germline): SQVTM, ANQGSEA. There are 14 residues in the CDR3. V lost 3 bases, J lost 0 bases, and 12 bases lay in between. The CDR3 DNA reads TGCAGCGTTGACGGGGGCCGGGGCTCCTACGAGCAGTACTTC. This sequence encodes CSVDGGRGSYEQYF.

This clonotype showed up many times. This rearrangement joins TRBV5-6 to TRBJ2-1; D is unresolved. V was shortened by 5 bases and J by 5 bases, with 11 bases between the two germline ends. The length of the CDR3 is 13 residues. Germline CDR1 is SGHDT and CDR2 is YYEEEE. CDR3 DNA sequence: TGTGCCAGCAGTCGCCGACCAAACAATGAGCAGTTCTTC. Amino acid sequence: CASSRRPNNEQFF.

The chain couples TRBV6-5 to TRBJ1-2; a possible D gene is TRBD1 (6 bases). Trimming shortened V by 2 bases and J by 10 bases, and 20 bases separated the two germline ends. This CDR3 is 15 amino acids long. Per germline, CDR1 MNHEY and CDR2 SVGAGI. CDR3 sequence reads: CASSYSIPAQGHYTF. The CDR3 region has the DNA TGTGCCAGCAGTTACAGCATACCAGCACAGGGCCACTACACCTTC.

This sequence joins TRBV2 and TRBJ2-7, with a weak D call TRBD1 (5 bases). CDR1 SNHLY and CDR2 FYNNEI come from the germline V gene. The CDR3 spans 14 residues. The V and J ends lost 5 bases and 2 bases respectively, with 13 bases between them. Written as DNA, the CDR3 is TGTGCCAGCAGTTCATTAGGGGCACCCTACGAGCAGTACTTC. This gives the protein CASSSLGAPYEQYF.

The rearrangement joins TRBV27 to TRBJ2-2; D might be TRBD1 (6 bases). Germline CDR1 reads MNHEY; CDR2 reads SMNVEV (reference sequence). Trimming pared 7 bases from V and 5 bases from J, leaving 17 bases between. CDR3 size: 15 residues. The CDR3 spells CASTPLGAWTGELFF. CDR3 coding DNA: TGTGCCAGCACCCCCCTGGGGGCGTGGACCGGGGAGCTGTTTTTT.

This chain joins TRBV11-1 and TRBJ2-5, with TRBD2 matching over 13 bases. Trimming removed 3 bases from V and 1 base from J; junction bases left unmatched: 8. The CDR3 runs to 18 residues. Germline loops: CDR1 SGHAT, CDR2 FQDESV (reference sequence). The DNA of the CDR3 is TGTGCCAGCAGCTTGTGGGGGACTAGCGGGACGATCCAAGAGACCCAGTACTTC. Translating gives CASSLWGTSGTIQETQYF.

This clonotype was picked up a small number of times. The chain is built from TRBV5-1 and TRBJ2-5; no clear D. Germline V gene sequence: CDR1 SGHRS, CDR2 YFSETQ. Trimming shortened V by 3 bases and J by 5 bases, and 11 bases separated the two germline ends. The CDR3 runs 13 residues. In DNA, the CDR3 is TGCGCCAGCAGCTCAGGAAACCGGGAGACCCAGTACTTC. This sequence encodes CASSSGNRETQYF. Looking up the rest from reference TRBV5-1 and TRBJ2-5 gives the full variable domain: KAGVTQTPRYLIKTRGQQVTLSCSPISGHRSVSWYQQTPGQGLQFLFEYFSETQRNKGNFPGRFSGRQFSNSRSEMNVSTLELGDSALYLCASSSGNRETQYFGPGTRLLVL.

This clonotype has ten or more counts. The chain is built from TRBV20-1 and TRBJ2-3, with TRBD2 matching 13 bases. There are 17 residues in the CDR3. Germline CDR1 and CDR2: DFQATT and SNEGSKA (reference sequence). Trimming cost V 6 bases and J 4 bases; bases outside gene matches: 13. The CDR3 is CSAPPGLAGTGSDTQYF. In DNA, the CDR3 is TGCAGTGCACCCCCGGGACTAGCGGGAACCGGGTCAGATACGCAGTATTTT.

The V and J genes are TRBV6-2 or TRBV6-3 and TRBJ2-7; TRBD2 aligns across 12 bases. The CDR3 consists of 15 residues. V was pared by 6 bases and J by 2 bases, with 5 bases of the junction left unmatched. Germline CDR1 and CDR2: MNHEY and SVGEGT. The CDR3 DNA reads as TGTGCCAGCAGACCGACTAGCGGGAGTCCCTACGAGCAGTACTTC. Translated, it gives CASRPTSGSPYEQYF.

Ten or more counts support this clonotype. The chain links TRBV28 to TRBJ1-5, with D possibly being TRBD1 (6 bases). CDR3 length: 14 amino acids. Trimming removed 5 bases from V and 6 bases from J, with 14 bases in between. CDR1 MDHEN and CDR2 SYDVKM come from the germline V gene. In DNA form, the CDR3 reads TGTGCCAGCAGTCTAGGACAGTCGAGTCAGCCCCAGCATTTT. Encoded protein: CASSLGQSSQPQHF.

The table lists this clonotype with a few counts. The rearrangement uses TRBV6-5 and TRBJ2-7; D is ambiguous. The CDR3 sequence is 13 residues long. Trimming removed 6 bases at V and 1 base at J, with 10 bases between. Germline V lookup: CDR1 MNHEY, CDR2 SVGAGI. The CDR3 bases are TGTGCCAGCAGATACGGTAAATCCTACGAGCAGTACTTC. As protein: CASRYGKSYEQYF.

On this clonotype: The missing conserved phenylalanine or tryptophan at the end of this CDR3 makes a read error likely. The genes are TRBV7-2 and TRBJ2-7, with 8 bases that match TRBD1. CDR1 is SGHTA and CDR2 is FQGNSA in the germline V gene. This CDR3 comprises 14 residues. V lost 6 bases to trimming and J lost 1 base; unmatched junction nucleotides: 5. DNA of the CDR3: TGTGCCAGCAGTGCCGGGGACAGGTCCTACGAGCAGTACCTC. This codes for CASSAGDRSYEQYL.

V gene TRBV21-1 combines with J gene TRBJ2-7. TRBV21-1 is reported as a pseudogene. CDR3 length: 13 residues. The CDR3, as DNA: TGTGCCAGCAGCAAATTAAGGGACTACGAGCAGTACTTC. Translation gives CASSKLRDYEQYF.

The chain employs TRBV24-1 and TRBJ2-3; 9 bases map to TRBD2. V dropped 4 bases and J dropped 6; count of bases not matched to a gene: 7. The CDR3 runs 15 residues. Germline V gene data show CDR1 as KGHDR and CDR2 as SFDVKD. CDR3 sequence (DNA): TGTGCCACCAGTGAGGAGGCGGGAGGGAGGGATACGCAGTATTTT. Translated, it gives CATSEEAGGRDTQYF.

This clonotype has a handful of counts. CDR3 nucleotides: TGTGCCCCTACAGGAGCGGGGCTTAGCACAGATACGCAGTATTTT. Residues: CAPTGAGLSTDTQYF. The chain links TRBV15 to TRBJ2-3; 7 bases are shared with TRBD2. The CDR3 loop spans 15 amino acids. Germline V gene data show CDR1 as LNHNV and CDR2 as YYDKDF (reference sequence). The ends lost 11 bases at V and 0 bases at J; junction bases unmatched: 11.

This clonotype was recorded at least ten times. This chain uses TRBV5-6 with TRBJ2-7; D is possibly TRBD1 (6 bases). The CDR3 spans 15 residues. V lost 4 bases and J lost 3, with 17 bases in between. CDR1 is SGHDT, CDR2 YYEEEE, per germline. CDR3: CASSHRDNILYEQYF. For the CDR3, the DNA is TGTGCCAGCAGCCACCGGGACAATATCCTCTACGAGCAGTACTTC.

J is TRBJ2-7 and V is TRBV20-1; 7 bases align to TRBD2. With 3 bases clipped from V and 5 bases from J, the junction kept 16 bases outside the gene matches. The CDR3 sequence is 16 residues long. Looked up from germline, CDR1 is DFQATT and CDR2 is SNEGSKA (reference sequence). The CDR3 DNA follows: TGCAGTGCTAGGGATCCCAGCGGGGCTAGTGGAAACGAGCAGTACTTC. Its protein is CSARDPSGASGNEQYF.

Ten or more counts support this clonotype. The chain is built from TRBV12-3 or TRBV12-4 and TRBJ2-3, with a tentative D call TRBD2 (6 bases). Trimming shortened V by 2 bases and J by 2 bases, and 14 bases separated the two germline ends. The CDR3 length is 16 residues. CDR3 sequence: CASSLTRTISTDTQYF. CDR3 nucleotide sequence: TGTGCCAGCAGTTTAACCCGGACTATCTCCACAGATACGCAGTATTTT.

The chain combines TRBV20-1 with TRBJ2-7; tentatively, D is TRBD2 (5 bases). CDR3 size: 15 residues. Trimming took 6 bases from V and 1 from J, leaving 19 bases between them. The germline gives CDR1 DFQATT, CDR2 SNEGSKA (reference sequence). Here the CDR3 reads CSAPPRGSGSYEQYF. CDR3 nucleotide sequence: TGCAGTGCGCCACCCCGAGGGTCAGGATCCTACGAGCAGTACTTC.